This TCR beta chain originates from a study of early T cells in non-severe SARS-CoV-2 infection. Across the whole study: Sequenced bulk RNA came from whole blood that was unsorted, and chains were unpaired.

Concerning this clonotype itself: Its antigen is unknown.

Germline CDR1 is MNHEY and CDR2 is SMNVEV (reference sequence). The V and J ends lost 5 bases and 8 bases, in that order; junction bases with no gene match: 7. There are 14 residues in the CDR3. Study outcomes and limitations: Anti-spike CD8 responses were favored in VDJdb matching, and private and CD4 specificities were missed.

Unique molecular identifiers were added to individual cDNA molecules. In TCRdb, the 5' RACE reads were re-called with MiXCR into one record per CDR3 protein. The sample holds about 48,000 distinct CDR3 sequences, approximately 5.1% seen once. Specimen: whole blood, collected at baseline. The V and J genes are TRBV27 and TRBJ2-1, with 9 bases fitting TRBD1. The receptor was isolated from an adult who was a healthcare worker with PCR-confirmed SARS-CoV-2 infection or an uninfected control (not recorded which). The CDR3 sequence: CASSLQGQGHEQFF. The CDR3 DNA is TGTGCCAGCAGTCTCCAGGGACAGGGTCATGAGCAGTTCTTC.